Listed here are 30 T cell receptor beta chains from one sample, sequenced in a study of control samples from healthy donors and cancer patients (TCRdb year 2020). Preparation of the library involved the immunoSEQ multiplex PCR assay. TCRdb obtained this table from immuneACCESS and retained in-frame rearrangements with V and J assigned. These tables miss some clones; where compared with another copy, unresolved V genes account for less than half of the shortfall, and the remainder is unexplained. The sample table contains more than 95,000 clones; only one count was recorded for about 89% of them. The leading ten clones occupy about a fifth of the sample. Sequencing was done on a sample of PBMCs. The receptors originated from a man in his sixties with lung cancer.

This chain joins TRBV6-5 and TRBJ1-1; no firm D call. CDR1 is MNHEY and CDR2 is SVGAGI in the germline V gene. The CDR3 totals 13 residues. The V end was cut by 6 bases, the J end by 0 bases, with 8 bases between. The CDR3 reads CASRVVLNTEAFF. CDR3 DNA sequence: TGTGCCAGCAGAGTTGTATTGAACACTGAAGCTTTCTTT.

The chain recombines TRBV7-2 with TRBJ1-1; 7 bases are shared with TRBD1. V shed 1 base, J shed 9 bases, and the junction held 8 bases outside the gene matches. The V gene's germline CDR1 is SGHTA and CDR2 FQGNSA. This CDR3 is 14 amino acids long. CDR3 coding DNA: TGTGCCAGCAGCTTAGGGACTACAGGGGTTAAAGCTTTCTTT. Translating it yields CASSLGTTGVKAFF.

The CDR3 spells CASSLAAGNNYGYTF. DNA of the CDR3: TGTGCCAGCAGCTTAGCGGCAGGAAACAACTATGGCTACACCTTC. The chain combines TRBV7-2 with TRBJ1-2; D remains unclear. Per the germline V gene, CDR1 is SGHTA and CDR2 is FQGNSA. This CDR3 is 15 amino acids long. V shed 0 bases and J shed 2 bases, with 10 bases lying between them.

The genes are TRBV25-1 and TRBJ1-6; D is perhaps TRBD1 (6 bases). Germline loops: CDR1 MGHDK, CDR2 SYGVNS. V gave up 4 bases and J gave up 10 bases, with 11 bases separating them. The CDR3 runs to 13 residues. The CDR3 sequence is CASSVTGSSPLHF. In DNA form, the CDR3 reads TGTGCCAGCAGTGTAACAGGGAGCTCACCCCTCCACTTT.

The chain combines TRBV5-1 with TRBJ2-3; 7 nucleotides align to TRBD2. Unmatched junction bases numbered 10, after V lost 3 bases and J lost 0 bases. Germline V gene data show CDR1 as SGHRS and CDR2 as YFSETQ. The CDR3 runs 17 residues. CDR3 region: CASSSGSGRGSTDTQYF. The CDR3 DNA reads TGCGCCAGCAGCTCGGGATCCGGGCGGGGGAGCACAGATACGCAGTATTTT.

The J gene is TRBJ2-3, the V gene TRBV5-5; no firm D call. CDR3 length: 17 residues. The V and J ends lost 0 bases and 4 bases respectively, with 18 bases between them. CDR1 and CDR2 from the germline V gene are SGHKS and YYEKEE (reference sequence). CDR3 sequence: CASSLALGFTMSDTQYF. The CDR3 coding sequence is TGTGCCAGCAGCTTGGCCCTGGGTTTTACAATGTCAGATACGCAGTATTTT.

The rearrangement joins TRBV12-3 or TRBV12-4 to TRBJ2-1; no clear D gene. CDR3 length: 13 residues. The germline V and J ends were trimmed by 2 bases and 2 bases, with 4 bases remaining between them. The chain's CDR3 is CASSLITYNEQFF. CDR3 bases: TGTGCCAGCAGTTTAATCACCTACAATGAGCAGTTCTTC.

V gene TRBV6-2 or TRBV6-3 combines with J gene TRBJ2-3; 9 bases fit TRBD2. There are 15 residues in the CDR3. The V and J ends lost 1 base and 4 bases, in that order; junction bases with no gene match: 3. Per the germline V gene, CDR1 is MNHEY and CDR2 is SVGEGT. The CDR3 loop reads CASSYFSGSADTQYF. The DNA for the CDR3 is TGTGCCAGCAGTTACTTTAGCGGGAGCGCAGATACGCAGTATTTT.

The chain carries TRBV15 and TRBJ2-7, with D hard to call. Germline V gene lookup returns CDR1 LNHNV and CDR2 YYDKDF (reference sequence). V dropped 0 bases and J dropped 4 bases, with 10 bases sitting between them. This CDR3 is built from 14 residues. CDR3 sequence: CATSRDWPGYEQYF. The DNA for the CDR3 is TGTGCCACCAGCAGAGATTGGCCCGGGTACGAGCAGTACTTC.

The rearrangement links TRBV11-2 to TRBJ1-1; D gene uncertain. The length of the CDR3 is 14 residues. Looked up from germline, CDR1 is SGHAT and CDR2 is FQNNGV. Between the trimmed V and J ends, which lost 10 bases and 0 bases, there was a span of 15 bases. The CDR3 here is CAISRGNLNTEAFF. CDR3 coding DNA: TGTGCCATTTCCCGAGGAAACTTGAACACTGAAGCTTTCTTT.

V and J are TRBV15 and TRBJ2-3; 10 nucleotides match TRBD2. CDR1 is LNHNV, CDR2 YYDKDF, per germline (reference sequence). The junction had 4 bases not matched to a gene; V was cut back by 0 bases and J by 4 bases. The CDR3 is 16 residues long. CDR3 in amino acids: CATSRDSGGAADTQYF. CDR3 in DNA: TGTGCCACCAGCAGAGACAGCGGGGGGGCCGCAGATACGCAGTATTTT.

This sequence joins TRBV19 and TRBJ2-3; TRBD2 matches at 9 bases. Looked up from germline, CDR1 is LNHDA and CDR2 is SQIVND (reference sequence). The CDR3 consists of 17 residues. Trimming took 7 bases from V and 2 from J; bases not matched to a gene: 13. The CDR3 loop is CASTLRSGLALTDTQYF. For the CDR3, the DNA is TGTGCCAGTACCTTGAGATCGGGACTAGCTCTCACAGATACGCAGTATTTT.

V is TRBV6-5 and J is TRBJ2-7, with D maybe TRBD1 (7 bases). Germline V gene sequence: CDR1 MNHEY, CDR2 SVGAGI. The CDR3 length is 15 residues. Deletions cut 6 bases from V and 4 bases from J, with 19 bases between. In DNA form, the CDR3 reads TGTGCCAGCAGCTCACAGGGGAGGCCCCCTTACGAGCAGTACTTC. Residues: CASSSQGRPPYEQYF.

The J gene is TRBJ1-5, the V gene TRBV5-1; tentatively, D is TRBD1 (6 bases). This CDR3 region has 13 residues. Per the germline V gene, CDR1 is SGHRS and CDR2 is YFSETQ. V gave up 4 bases and J gave up 7 bases, with 12 bases separating them. The CDR3 DNA is TGCGCCAGCAGCACACAGGGAGACCAGCCCCAGCATTTT. Residues: CASSTQGDQPQHF.

The rearrangement joins TRBV3-1 (or the pseudogene TRBV3-2) to TRBJ1-3; unclear D gene. Germline values: CDR1 LGHDT, CDR2 YNNKEL (reference sequence). The CDR3 consists of 14 residues. V lost 0 bases to trimming and J lost 2 bases, with 5 bases between them. The CDR3 DNA sequence: TGTGCCAGCAGCCAAGATCTAACTGGAAACACCATATATTTT. Translated: CASSQDLTGNTIYF.

V is TRBV4-2 and J is TRBJ2-5; TRBD1 aligns across 9 bases. Per germline, CDR1 LGHNA and CDR2 YNFKEQ. V shed 0 bases and J 4 bases; nucleotides not matched to a gene: 9. The CDR3 consists of 17 residues. The CDR3 spells CASSQELQGAQRETQYF. The CDR3 nucleotides read TGTGCCAGCAGCCAAGAATTACAGGGGGCGCAGAGAGAGACCCAGTACTTC.

The gene calls are TRBV2 and TRBJ2-1; no clear D gene. The V gene lost 6 bases and the J gene lost 4 bases, with 7 bases spanning the gap. Germline V gene lookup returns CDR1 SNHLY and CDR2 FYNNEI. This CDR3 region has 12 residues. This CDR3 reads CASSPHYNEQFF. In nucleotides, the CDR3 is TGTGCCAGCAGCCCCCATTACAATGAGCAGTTCTTC.

This clone showed up just once. CDR3 residues: CASSRALRYQGNTIYF. In DNA, the CDR3 is TGTGCCAGCAGTCGCGCTCTCAGGTATCAGGGAAACACCATATATTTT. The rearrangement joins TRBV6-4 to TRBJ1-3; the D is unclear. Trimming pared 5 bases from V and 4 bases from J, leaving 18 bases between. Germline V gives CDR1 MRHNA, CDR2 SNTAGT. The length of the CDR3 is 16 residues.

The genes are TRBV10-3 and TRBJ2-3; D is unresolved. Germline assignment: CDR1 ENHRY and CDR2 SYGVKD. Trimming removed 2 bases at V and 5 bases at J, with 14 bases between. The CDR3 is 15 amino acids. CDR3 bases: TGTGCCATCAGTGAGAATCCCGGGCCTAGAGATACGCAGTATTTT. Translating it yields CAISENPGPRDTQYF.

CDR3 coding DNA: TGCGCCAGCAGCTTGGAACGTTCCTATGGCTACACCTTC. Translated, it gives CASSLERSYGYTF. The chain links TRBV5-1 to TRBJ1-2; D remains unclear. Looked up from germline, CDR1 is SGHRS and CDR2 is YFSETQ. The CDR3 length is 13 residues. With 0 bases removed from V and 4 bases from J, the gap between germline ends came to 7 bases.

Remarks on this clone: Other DNA sequences in the same sample also yield this CDR3. The chain joins TRBV12-3 or TRBV12-4 to TRBJ2-6; D is ambiguous. The CDR3 runs 13 residues. The V and J ends lost 3 bases and 3 bases respectively, with 3 bases between them. The chain's CDR3 is CASSLVGANVLTF. The CDR3 DNA is TGTGCCAGCAGTTTGGTTGGGGCCAACGTCCTGACTTTC.

This sequence joins TRBV5-4 and TRBJ1-4; 11 nucleotides match TRBD1. CDR1 is SGHNT and CDR2 is YYREEE in the germline V gene (reference sequence). Trimming at V came to 0 bases and at J to 8 bases, leaving 3 bases not matched to a gene. There are 15 residues in the CDR3. CDR3 DNA: TGTGCCAGCAGCTTGGAGGGACAGGGGGGAGAAAAACTGTTTTTT. Protein product: CASSLEGQGGEKLFF. The whole variable domain, filled in from reference TRBV5-4 and TRBJ1-4, reads ETGVTQSPTHLIKTRGQQVTLRCSSQSGHNTVSWYQQALGQGPQFIFQYYREEENGRGNFPPRFSGLQFPNYSSELNVNALELDDSALYLCASSLEGQGGEKLFFGSGTQLSVL.

This sequence joins TRBV5-1 and TRBJ2-5; 14 positions agree with TRBD2. Germline lookup yields CDR1 SGHRS and CDR2 YFSETQ. The ends lost 0 bases at V and 6 bases at J; junction bases unmatched: 7. This CDR3 contains 17 residues. CDR3 sequence: CASSLGGLAGGEKTQYF. Written as DNA, the CDR3 is TGCGCCAGCAGCTTGGGAGGACTAGCGGGGGGTGAAAAGACCCAGTACTTC.

The chain employs TRBV3-1 (or the pseudogene TRBV3-2) and TRBJ2-7; no firm D call. The CDR3 is 12 amino acids. Trimming left V 2 bases short and J 5 bases short, with 7 bases between. Germline-derived CDR1 and CDR2 are LGHDT and YNNKEL (reference sequence). The CDR3 DNA is TGTGCCAGCAGCCAACTCGTCAACGAGCAGTACTTC. It is translated as CASSQLVNEQYF.

The chain has TRBV24-1 and TRBJ2-5; the D gene is possibly TRBD1 (6 bases). In germline, CDR1 is KGHDR, CDR2 SFDVKD. The ends were cut back, 6 bases at V and 4 bases at J, with 11 bases in the middle. The CDR3 extends over 13 amino acids. In nucleotides, the CDR3 is TGTGCCACCAGTTCAGGGGTTCCAGAGACCCAGTACTTC. It translates to CATSSGVPETQYF.

V usage is TRBV5-1 and J usage is TRBJ2-2; D remains unclear. V was trimmed by 0 bases and J by 4 bases, leaving 4 bases between them. This CDR3 has 13 residues. Germline V gives CDR1 SGHRS, CDR2 YFSETQ. The chain's CDR3 is CASSLVVTGELFF. CDR3 nucleotides: TGCGCCAGCAGCTTGGTTGTCACCGGGGAGCTGTTTTTT.

V and J are TRBV4-1 and TRBJ2-6; TRBD2 matches at 9 bases. V lost 4 bases and J lost 4; bases outside the gene matches: 17. The CDR3 spans 20 residues. Germline V gene sequence: CDR1 MGHRA, CDR2 YSYEKL. Written as DNA, the CDR3 is TGCGCCAGCAGCCTACATACCTTCGGCGGGGGGGCAAACGGGGCCAACGTCCTGACTTTC. It is translated as CASSLHTFGGGANGANVLTF.

The J gene is TRBJ1-6, the V gene TRBV24-1; 8 bases map to TRBD1. The V and J ends lost 6 bases and 5 bases, in that order; junction bases with no gene match: 2. The V gene's germline CDR1 is KGHDR and CDR2 SFDVKD. The CDR3 consists of 14 residues. In DNA, the CDR3 is TGTGCCACCAGTCGGGGACAGGATAATTCACCCCTCCACTTT. Its translation is CATSRGQDNSPLHF.

The chain combines TRBV7-2 with TRBJ2-2; either TRBD1 or TRBD2 may supply D (6 bases each). CDR1 SGHTA and CDR2 FQGNSA come from the germline V gene. Between the trimmed V and J ends, which lost 5 bases and 3 bases, there was a span of 13 bases. The CDR3 extends over 15 amino acids. The CDR3 region is CASSRWGADTGELFF. The DNA for the CDR3 is TGTGCCAGCAGCCGCTGGGGGGCTGACACCGGGGAGCTGTTTTTT.

The V call is TRBV9, the J call TRBJ1-5; no clear D. The CDR3 is 12 residues long. The V gene's germline CDR1 is SGDLS and CDR2 YYNGEE. V was shortened by 0 bases and J by 4 bases, with 2 bases between the two germline ends. The CDR3 nucleotides are TGTGCCAGCAGCGTAGGGAATCAGCCCCAGCATTTT. Its translation: CASSVGNQPQHF.